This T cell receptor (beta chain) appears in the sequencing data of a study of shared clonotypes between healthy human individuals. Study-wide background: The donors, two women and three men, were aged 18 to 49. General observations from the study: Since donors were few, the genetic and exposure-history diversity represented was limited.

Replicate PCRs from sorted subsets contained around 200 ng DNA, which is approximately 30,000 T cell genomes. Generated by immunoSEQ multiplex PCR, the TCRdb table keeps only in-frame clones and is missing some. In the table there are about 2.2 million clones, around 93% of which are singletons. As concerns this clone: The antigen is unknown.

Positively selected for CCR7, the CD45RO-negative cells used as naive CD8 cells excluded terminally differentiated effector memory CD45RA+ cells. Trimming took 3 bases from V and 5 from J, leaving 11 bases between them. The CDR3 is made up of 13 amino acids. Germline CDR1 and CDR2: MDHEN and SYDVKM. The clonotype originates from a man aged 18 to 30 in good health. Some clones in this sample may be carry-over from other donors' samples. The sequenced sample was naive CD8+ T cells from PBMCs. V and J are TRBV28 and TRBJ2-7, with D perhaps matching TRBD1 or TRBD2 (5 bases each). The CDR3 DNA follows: TGTGCCAGCAGTTTTGTGGGGGTGGACGAGCAGTACTTC. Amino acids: CASSFVGVDEQYF.